The 21 T cell receptor beta chains below come from one sample, sequenced in a study of human thymus T cells. Produced via immunoSEQ multiplex PCR; TCRdb's table is partial and in-frame only. The profile shows just over 45,000 clones, 95% of them singletons. Material: blood. These receptors all stem from a girl under two years old with a congenital heart defect but otherwise immunologically healthy.

The chain joins TRBV10-1 to TRBJ2-1; D might be TRBD2 (6 bases). Trimming took off 6 bases at V and 10 bases at J, with 22 bases between the two ends. Germline V gene lookup returns CDR1 WNHNN and CDR2 SYGVQD (reference sequence). The CDR3 contains 15 residues. CDR3 region: CASSPQVGGAGEQFF. The CDR3 bases are TGCGCCAGCAGCCCTCAGGTCGGGGGAGCGGGCGAGCAGTTCTTC.

This sequence joins TRBV11-1 and TRBJ1-2; D unresolved. CDR3 length: 14 residues. V dropped 5 bases and J dropped 2 bases, with 12 bases sitting between them. The V gene's germline CDR1 is SGHAT and CDR2 FQDESV (reference sequence). The CDR3 DNA reads TGTGCCAGCAGCCCTGGGTCGTACAACTATGGCTACACCTTC. It translates to CASSPGSYNYGYTF.

This chain joins TRBV10-3 and TRBJ2-7; 15 bases line up with TRBD2. V gave up 7 bases and J gave up 4 bases; unmatched junction bases: 11. Per the germline V gene, CDR1 is ENHRY and CDR2 is SYGVKD. CDR3 length equals 17 residues. CDR3 protein: CAINAGTSGRLAYEQYF. The CDR3 DNA reads TGTGCCATCAACGCCGGGACTAGCGGGAGGCTGGCGTACGAGCAGTACTTC.

The CDR3 here is CASSLNWAGPGGGQYF. The CDR3 region has the DNA TGCGCCAGCAGCTTGAATTGGGCGGGTCCGGGTGGTGGGCAGTATTTT. This rearrangement joins TRBV5-1 to TRBJ2-3; a weak D match, TRBD2 (5 bases). Germline values: CDR1 SGHRS, CDR2 YFSETQ. V lost 1 base and J lost 11, with 23 bases in between. The CDR3 covers 16 residues.

The V and J genes are TRBV27 and TRBJ2-1; D might be TRBD1 (5 bases). The germline CDR1 and CDR2 sequences are MNHEY and SMNVEV (reference sequence). V was cut by 4 bases and J by 1 base, with 14 bases left in between. The CDR3 contains 16 residues. The CDR3 nucleotides read TGTGCCAGCAGTTCCTGGGGCCGTCGTTCCTACAATGAGCAGTTCTTC. Amino acids: CASSSWGRRSYNEQFF.

CDR3 region: CATSTPRGLSNTGELFF. Here the CDR3 DNA reads TGTGCCACCAGCACCCCAAGGGGGTTGTCGAACACCGGGGAGCTGTTTTTT. This rearrangement joins TRBV15 to TRBJ2-2; a weak D match, TRBD1 (6 bases). CDR3 length equals 17 residues. Per germline, CDR1 LNHNV and CDR2 YYDKDF (reference sequence). Trimming removed 4 bases from V and 0 bases from J, with 15 bases in between.

V and J are TRBV7-9 and TRBJ2-2; D perhaps matches TRBD1 (5 bases). This CDR3 contains 13 residues. V lost 5 bases to trimming and J lost 6 bases, with 10 bases between them. The germline CDR1 and CDR2 sequences are SEHNR and FQNEAQ (reference sequence). CDR3 residues: CASSGAKAGELFF. DNA of the CDR3: TGTGCCAGCAGCGGGGCTAAGGCCGGGGAGCTGTTTTTT.

The sample holds one count of this clone. DNA for the CDR3: TGTGCCAGCAGCTTGCCTATCGGGACCCAGTACTTC. Translating gives CASSLPIGTQYF. This chain joins TRBV11-2 and TRBJ2-5; D uncertain. There are 12 residues in the CDR3. In germline, CDR1 is SGHAT, CDR2 FQNNGV. The V end was cut by 3 bases, the J end by 7 bases, with 9 bases between.

V usage is TRBV4-1 and J usage is TRBJ2-1, with 13 bases that match TRBD2. In germline, CDR1 is MGHRA, CDR2 YSYEKL. The trim removed 5 bases at V and 5 bases at J, leaving 6 bases unmatched. The CDR3 spans 16 residues. The CDR3 DNA reads TGCGCCAGCAGCGAACTAGCGGGAGGGCCCCACAATGAGCAGTTCTTC. Amino acid sequence: CASSELAGGPHNEQFF.

V usage is TRBV7-2 and J usage is TRBJ2-7; D remains unclear. V gave up 5 bases and J gave up 2 bases, with 10 bases separating them. The germline CDR1 and CDR2 sequences are SGHTA and FQGNSA. This CDR3 contains 13 residues. The CDR3 loop is CASSSHNPYEQYF. The CDR3 region has the DNA TGTGCCAGCAGCAGTCATAACCCCTACGAGCAGTACTTC.

The V call is TRBV27, the J call TRBJ1-5, with 7 bases matching TRBD1. In germline, CDR1 is MNHEY, CDR2 SMNVEV (reference sequence). Trimming cost V 6 bases and J 10 bases; bases outside gene matches: 9. The CDR3 sequence is 13 residues long. The CDR3 sequence: CASSSKTGFPQHF. The DNA of the CDR3 is TGTGCCAGCAGCTCCAAGACAGGGTTCCCCCAGCATTTT.

A single count supports this clone. The chain has TRBV6-4 and TRBJ2-5; D remains ambiguous. Germline loops: CDR1 MRHNA, CDR2 SNTAGT. The CDR3 sequence is 13 residues long. The V end lost 7 bases, the J end lost 6 bases, and 15 bases lay between the germline ends. In DNA form, the CDR3 reads TGTGCCAGCAATCATAGGGATTCAAAGACCCAGTACTTC. Amino acids: CASNHRDSKTQYF.

The chain joins TRBV5-1 to TRBJ2-6; the match to TRBD1 covers 8 bases. The ends lost 2 bases at V and 4 bases at J; junction bases unmatched: 8. The CDR3 consists of 17 residues. Germline loops: CDR1 SGHRS, CDR2 YFSETQ. In DNA, the CDR3 is TGCGCCAGCAGCTTCGGACAGGGAAAGTACGGGGCCAACGTCCTGACTTTC. Its translation is CASSFGQGKYGANVLTF.

The gene calls are TRBV7-3 and TRBJ2-3; 7 bases match TRBD1. The germline gives CDR1 SGHTA, CDR2 FQGTGA. This CDR3 comprises 16 residues. V shed 5 bases and J 2 bases; nucleotides not matched to a gene: 10. CDR3: CASSKTRDSPTDTQYF. The CDR3 DNA sequence: TGTGCCAGCAGCAAGACCCGGGACAGCCCCACAGATACGCAGTATTTT.

J is TRBJ1-1 and V is TRBV5-6, with D hard to call. Trimming left V 2 bases short and J 0 bases short, with 11 bases between. Looked up from germline, CDR1 is SGHDT and CDR2 is YYEEEE. This CDR3 is built from 15 residues. The CDR3 spells CASSFGRGLNTEAFF. The CDR3 nucleotides are TGTGCCAGCAGCTTCGGTCGGGGTTTGAACACTGAAGCTTTCTTT. Full variable domain (remainder filled in from reference TRBV5-6 and TRBJ1-1): DAGVTQSPTHLIKTRGQQVTLRCSPKSGHDTVSWYQQALGQGPQFIFQYYEEEERQRGNFPDRFSGHQFPNYSSELNVNALLLGDSALYLCASSFGRGLNTEAFFGQGTRLTVV.

The rearrangement joins TRBV4-3 to TRBJ1-5, with D tentatively TRBD1 (5 bases). V lost 0 bases, J lost 3 bases, and 9 bases lay in between. The CDR3 runs to 15 residues. Germline V gene data show CDR1 as LGHNA and CDR2 as YSLEER. The CDR3 nucleotides are TGCGCCAGCAGCCAAGATGGAGGGACCAATCAGCCCCAGCATTTT. It specifies CASSQDGGTNQPQHF.

The V gene is TRBV20-1, the J gene TRBJ2-3; D ambiguous. Germline loops: CDR1 DFQATT, CDR2 SNEGSKA (reference sequence). The CDR3 has 11 residues. Trimming removed 8 bases at V and 4 bases at J, with 10 bases between. The CDR3 sequence: CSTPAADTQYF. The DNA for the CDR3 is TGCAGTACTCCGGCAGCAGATACGCAGTATTTT.

Only a few counts were recorded for this clone. The gene calls are TRBV30 and TRBJ2-1; 11 bases align to TRBD2. Trimming took 3 bases from V and 9 from J; bases not matched to a gene: 7. From germline, CDR1 is GTSNPN and CDR2 SVGIG (reference sequence). CDR3 length equals 14 residues. The CDR3, as DNA: TGTGCCTGGAGAATGCTAGCGGGAGGCGGTGAGCAGTTCTTC. Residues: CAWRMLAGGGEQFF.

The chain uses TRBV10-3 and TRBJ2-5; the D call may be TRBD1 or TRBD2 (5 bases each). CDR3 length equals 13 residues. With 4 bases removed from V and 3 bases from J, the gap between germline ends came to 9 bases. The V gene's germline CDR1 is ENHRY and CDR2 SYGVKD. The CDR3 region is CAISAGTEETQYF. As DNA, the CDR3 is TGTGCCATCAGTGCAGGGACCGAAGAGACCCAGTACTTC.

This chain uses TRBV6-6 with TRBJ2-3, with unresolved D. CDR3 length: 12 residues. Germline V gives CDR1 MNHNY, CDR2 SVGAGI (reference sequence). With 8 bases removed from V and 4 bases from J, the gap between germline ends came to 10 bases. The CDR3: CASLSAADTQYF. The CDR3, as DNA: TGTGCCAGCCTTTCGGCAGCAGATACGCAGTATTTT.

Here the CDR3 reads CASSQAILYEQYF. The CDR3 DNA reads TGTGCCAGCAGCCAAGCGATCCTCTACGAGCAGTACTTC. The chain combines TRBV14 with TRBJ2-7; D unclear. CDR1 and CDR2 from the germline V gene are SGHDN and FVKESK. Trimming stripped 1 base from V and 3 bases from J, with 7 bases between. The CDR3 is made up of 13 amino acids.